The rows below give T cell receptor beta chains drawn from one sample of a study of T cell responses to AZD1222 COVID-19 vaccine. Sequenced by immunoSEQ multiplex PCR; TCRdb stores in-frame clones only, minus some. In the table there are 150,000 to 200,000 clones, more than 85% of which are singletons. The specimen was peripheral blood, collected on day 0 of AZD1222 vaccination. The receptors originated from an adult in good health. Both conserved end residues are part of each CDR3. D genes are given only for firm matches. Size is stated for part of the rows, as once, few or many counts, or as a class when the clone is expanded.

CDR3aa: CAGPAANYGYTF
CDR3nt: TGTGCGGGTCCGGCGGCTAACTATGGCTACACCTTC
abundance: .
j_gene: TRBJ1-2
d_gene: .
v_gene: TRBV12-2

CDR3aa: CASSLLGPSYEQYF
CDR3nt: TGCGCCAGCAGCCTGCTAGGCCCCTCCTACGAGCAGTACTTC
abundance: .
j_gene: TRBJ2-7
d_gene: .
v_gene: TRBV5-1

CDR3aa: CASSLGAGGGMNTEAFF
CDR3nt: TGTGCCAGCAGCTTAGGTGCAGGGGGCGGCATGAACACTGAAGCTTTCTTT
abundance: .
j_gene: TRBJ1-1
d_gene: TRBD1
v_gene: TRBV7-8

CDR3aa: CASSFQLNTEAFF
CDR3nt: TGTGCCAGCAGCTTCCAACTGAACACTGAAGCTTTCTTT
abundance: .
j_gene: TRBJ1-1
d_gene: .
v_gene: TRBV7-2

CDR3aa: CASSIREALNTEAFF
CDR3nt: TGTGCCAGCAGTATTAGGGAAGCCCTGAACACTGAAGCTTTCTTT
abundance: .
j_gene: TRBJ1-1
d_gene: .
v_gene: TRBV6-5

CDR3aa: CASTPMLIREAFF
CDR3nt: TGTGCCAGCACGCCTATGTTGATTCGTGAAGCTTTCTTT
abundance: .
j_gene: TRBJ1-1
d_gene: .
v_gene: TRBV11-2

CDR3aa: CASSLSRGVTDTQYF
CDR3nt: TGTGCCAGCAGCTTATCCAGGGGTGTCACAGATACGCAGTATTTT
abundance: .
j_gene: TRBJ2-3
d_gene: .
v_gene: TRBV7-9

CDR3aa: CASSGLAGGTKNIQYF
CDR3nt: TGTGCCAGCAGTGGACTAGCGGGGGGGACCAAAAACATTCAGTACTTC
abundance: .
j_gene: TRBJ2-4
d_gene: TRBD2
v_gene: TRBV2

CDR3aa: CASSLGRSYEQYF
CDR3nt: TGTGCCAGCAGTCTAGGGCGCTCCTACGAGCAGTACTTC
abundance: .
j_gene: TRBJ2-7
d_gene: .
v_gene: TRBV28

CDR3aa: CTSRRRNTEAFF
CDR3nt: TGCACCAGCCGGAGGAGGAACACTGAAGCTTTCTTT
abundance: .
j_gene: TRBJ1-1
d_gene: .
v_gene: TRBV1

CDR3aa: CSASRGEAQYF
CDR3nt: TGCAGTGCTAGTAGGGGGGAGGCGCAGTATTTT
abundance: once
j_gene: TRBJ2-3
d_gene: .
v_gene: TRBV20-1

CDR3aa: CASARGGVDTQYF
CDR3nt: TGCGCCAGCGCCAGAGGGGGGGTAGATACGCAGTATTTT
abundance: .
j_gene: TRBJ2-3
d_gene: .
v_gene: TRBV10-1

CDR3aa: CASSYGQMNTEAFF
CDR3nt: TGCGCCAGCAGCTACGGACAGATGAACACTGAAGCTTTCTTT
abundance: .
j_gene: TRBJ1-1
d_gene: .
v_gene: TRBV5-1

CDR3aa: CASSSQVPNSPLHF
CDR3nt: TGTGCCAGCAGCTCTCAGGTACCGAATTCACCCCTCCACTTT
abundance: .
j_gene: TRBJ1-6
d_gene: .
v_gene: TRBV27

CDR3aa: CATSASFGNEQFF
CDR3nt: TGTGCCACCTCGGCCAGTTTCGGTAATGAGCAGTTCTTC
abundance: .
j_gene: TRBJ2-1
d_gene: .
v_gene: TRBV19

CDR3aa: CASSETANLHNYGYTF
CDR3nt: TGTGCCAGCAGTGAAACAGCAAATTTACATAACTATGGCTACACCTTC
abundance: .
j_gene: TRBJ1-2
d_gene: .
v_gene: TRBV2

CDR3aa: CASSQRLVGRQDTQYF
CDR3nt: TGTGCCAGCAGCCAACGCCTGGTTGGGAGGCAAGATACGCAGTATTTT
abundance: once
j_gene: TRBJ2-3
d_gene: .
v_gene: TRBV14

CDR3aa: CAWGHPGDYGYTF
CDR3nt: TGTGCCTGGGGACACCCAGGGGACTATGGCTACACCTTC
abundance: few
j_gene: TRBJ1-2
d_gene: .
v_gene: TRBV30

CDR3aa: CARGSGVTRDEKLFF
CDR3nt: TGTGCCAGAGGCTCAGGGGTCACAAGGGATGAAAAACTGTTTTTT
abundance: .
j_gene: TRBJ1-4
d_gene: .
v_gene: TRBV2

CDR3aa: CASSQDLGAENLGYTF
CDR3nt: TGTGCCAGCAGCCAAGATCTGGGGGCCGAGAACCTGGGCTACACCTTC
abundance: .
j_gene: TRBJ1-2
d_gene: .
v_gene: TRBV14

CDR3aa: CASSELGEGNTEAFF
CDR3nt: TGTGCCAGCAGTGAACTGGGGGAGGGGAACACTGAAGCTTTCTTT
abundance: once
j_gene: TRBJ1-1
d_gene: .
v_gene: TRBV2

CDR3aa: CASSSPRESGLHF
CDR3nt: TGTGCCAGCAGTTCCCCCCGGGAGTCAGGCCTCCACTTT
abundance: .
j_gene: TRBJ1-6
d_gene: .
v_gene: TRBV28

CDR3aa: CASSRPGQGSGNTIYF
CDR3nt: TGTGCCAGCAGTCGACCGGGACAGGGGTCTGGAAACACCATATATTTT
abundance: .
j_gene: TRBJ1-3
d_gene: TRBD1
v_gene: TRBV6-2/TRBV6-3

CDR3aa: CASSATGAALGNNQPQHF
CDR3nt: TGTGCCAGCAGCGCCACTGGGGCAGCGTTAGGTAACAATCAGCCCCAGCATTTT
abundance: .
j_gene: TRBJ1-5
d_gene: .
v_gene: TRBV27

CDR3aa: CAWGSGTGEQFF
CDR3nt: TGTGCCTGGGGTAGCGGGACGGGTGAGCAGTTCTTC
abundance: .
j_gene: TRBJ2-1
d_gene: TRBD2
v_gene: TRBV30

CDR3aa: CSVDTPNTEAFF
CDR3nt: TGCAGCGTCGACACCCCGAACACTGAAGCTTTCTTT
abundance: .
j_gene: TRBJ1-1
d_gene: .
v_gene: TRBV29-1

CDR3aa: CASSPPPGLAVFEQYF
CDR3nt: TGTGCCAGCAGCCCCCCCCCGGGACTAGCGGTTTTCGAGCAGTACTTC
abundance: .
j_gene: TRBJ2-7
d_gene: TRBD2
v_gene: TRBV27

CDR3aa: CASTMTSGRYNEQFF
CDR3nt: TGTGCCAGCACTATGACTAGCGGGCGGTACAATGAGCAGTTCTTC
abundance: .
j_gene: TRBJ2-1
d_gene: TRBD2
v_gene: TRBV2

CDR3aa: CASSPTTDGQYGYTF
CDR3nt: TGTGCCAGCTCACCTACGACGGACGGGCAATATGGCTACACCTTC
abundance: .
j_gene: TRBJ1-2
d_gene: .
v_gene: TRBV18

CDR3aa: CASSPRTGGGNEQFF
CDR3nt: TGTGCCAGCAGCCCGAGGACAGGGGGCGGCAATGAGCAGTTCTTC
abundance: once
j_gene: TRBJ2-1
d_gene: TRBD1
v_gene: TRBV3-1/TRBV3-2

CDR3aa: CASSLSQLGSPLHF
CDR3nt: TGTGCCAGCAGTTTGTCACAGTTGGGGTCACCCCTCCACTTT
abundance: .
j_gene: TRBJ1-6
d_gene: .
v_gene: TRBV28

CDR3aa: CASSLGQGTNEKLFF
CDR3nt: TGTGCCAGCAGCTTAGGTCAGGGAACTAATGAAAAACTGTTTTTT
abundance: once
j_gene: TRBJ1-4
d_gene: .
v_gene: TRBV7-9

CDR3aa: CASSLISEQYF
CDR3nt: TGTGCCAGCAGCTTGATTTCCGAGCAGTACTTC
abundance: .
j_gene: TRBJ2-7
d_gene: .
v_gene: TRBV5-6

CDR3aa: CASTSSGQGHYEQYF
CDR3nt: TGTGCCAGCACTTCGTCAGGACAGGGACACTACGAGCAGTACTTC
abundance: .
j_gene: TRBJ2-7
d_gene: TRBD1
v_gene: TRBV6-5

CDR3aa: CAIGGGVDYGYTF
CDR3nt: TGTGCCATCGGGGGAGGGGTGGACTATGGCTACACCTTC
abundance: .
j_gene: TRBJ1-2
d_gene: .
v_gene: TRBV10-3

CDR3aa: CASSLPNYGYTF
CDR3nt: TGTGCCAGCAGCTTGCCCAACTATGGCTACACCTTC
abundance: .
j_gene: TRBJ1-2
d_gene: .
v_gene: TRBV5-6

CDR3aa: CATSFGGDTAKKTQYF
CDR3nt: TGTGCCACTAGCTTCGGGGGGGATACAGCGAAGAAGACCCAGTACTTC
abundance: .
j_gene: TRBJ2-5
d_gene: TRBD2
v_gene: TRBV10-3

CDR3aa: CSASNRQPQKEAFF
CDR3nt: TGCAGTGCTAGTAATCGGCAGCCGCAAAAAGAAGCTTTCTTT
abundance: .
j_gene: TRBJ1-1
d_gene: .
v_gene: TRBV20-1

CDR3aa: CASSQGTGADLRETQYF
CDR3nt: TGTGCCAGCAGCCAAGGGACAGGGGCCGACCTACGGGAGACCCAGTACTTC
abundance: .
j_gene: TRBJ2-5
d_gene: TRBD1
v_gene: TRBV3-1/TRBV3-2

CDR3aa: CASSAGVEEKLFF
CDR3nt: TGCGCCAGCAGTGCTGGGGTAGAGGAAAAACTGTTTTTT
abundance: .
j_gene: TRBJ1-4
d_gene: .
v_gene: TRBV5-1

CDR3aa: CASQGIDYGYTF
CDR3nt: TGTGCCAGCCAGGGTATCGACTATGGCTACACCTTC
abundance: .
j_gene: TRBJ1-2
d_gene: .
v_gene: TRBV6-5

CDR3aa: CASSPYRTTNEKLFF
CDR3nt: TGTGCCAGCAGCCCTTACAGAACAACTAATGAAAAACTGTTTTTT
abundance: .
j_gene: TRBJ1-4
d_gene: .
v_gene: TRBV14

CDR3aa: CASSLRDYNSPLHF
CDR3nt: TGTGCCAGCAGTCTAAGGGACTATAATTCACCCCTCCACTTT
abundance: .
j_gene: TRBJ1-6
d_gene: .
v_gene: TRBV27

CDR3aa: CASSQEGRSTDTQYF
CDR3nt: TGTGCCAGCAGCCAAGAGGGCAGGAGCACAGATACGCAGTATTTT
abundance: .
j_gene: TRBJ2-3
d_gene: .
v_gene: TRBV4-2

CDR3aa: CASSSFGAGMNTEAFF
CDR3nt: TGTGCCAGCAGCTCATTCGGAGCGGGGATGAACACTGAAGCTTTCTTT
abundance: .
j_gene: TRBJ1-1
d_gene: .
v_gene: TRBV5-5

CDR3aa: CASSLDPLAGPNTEAFF
CDR3nt: TGTGCCAGCAGCTTAGACCCCTTAGCGGGCCCGAACACTGAAGCTTTCTTT
abundance: .
j_gene: TRBJ1-1
d_gene: .
v_gene: TRBV7-6

CDR3aa: CASSEFQGWDEAFF
CDR3nt: TGTGCCAGCAGTGAATTTCAAGGTTGGGATGAAGCTTTCTTT
abundance: .
j_gene: TRBJ1-1
d_gene: .
v_gene: TRBV6-1